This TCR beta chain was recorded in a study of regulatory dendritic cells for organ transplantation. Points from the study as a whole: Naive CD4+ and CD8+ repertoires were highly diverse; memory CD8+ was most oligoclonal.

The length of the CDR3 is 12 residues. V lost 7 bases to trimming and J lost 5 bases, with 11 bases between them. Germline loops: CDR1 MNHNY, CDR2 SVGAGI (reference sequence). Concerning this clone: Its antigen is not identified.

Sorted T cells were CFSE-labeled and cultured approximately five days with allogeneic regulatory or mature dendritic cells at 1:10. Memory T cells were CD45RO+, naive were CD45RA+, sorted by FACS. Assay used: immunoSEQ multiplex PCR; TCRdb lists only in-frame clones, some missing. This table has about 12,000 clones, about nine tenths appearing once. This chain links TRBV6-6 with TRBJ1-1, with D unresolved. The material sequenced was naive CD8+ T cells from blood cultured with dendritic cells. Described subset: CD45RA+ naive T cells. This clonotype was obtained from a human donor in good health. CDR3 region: CASTPGRTEAFF. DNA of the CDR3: TGTGCCAGCACGCCCGGGAGAACTGAAGCTTTCTTT.